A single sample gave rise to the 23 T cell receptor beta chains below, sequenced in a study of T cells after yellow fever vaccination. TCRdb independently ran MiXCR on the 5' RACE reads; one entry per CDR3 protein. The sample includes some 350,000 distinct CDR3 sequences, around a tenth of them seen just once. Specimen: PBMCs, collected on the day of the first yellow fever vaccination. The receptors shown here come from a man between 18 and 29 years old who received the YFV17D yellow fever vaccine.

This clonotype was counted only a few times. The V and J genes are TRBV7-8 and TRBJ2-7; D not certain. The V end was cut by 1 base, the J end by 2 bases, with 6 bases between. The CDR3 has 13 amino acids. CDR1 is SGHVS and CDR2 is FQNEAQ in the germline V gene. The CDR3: CASSLGAPYEQYV. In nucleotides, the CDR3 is TGTGCCAGCAGCTTAGGGGCTCCCTACGAGCAGTACGTC.

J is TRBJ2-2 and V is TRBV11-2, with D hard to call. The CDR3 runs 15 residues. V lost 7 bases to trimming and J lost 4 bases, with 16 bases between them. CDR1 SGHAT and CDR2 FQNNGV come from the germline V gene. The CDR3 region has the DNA TGTGCCAGCAACCTCTGGGCTTATGGCACCGGGGAGCTGTTTTTT. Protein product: CASNLWAYGTGELFF.

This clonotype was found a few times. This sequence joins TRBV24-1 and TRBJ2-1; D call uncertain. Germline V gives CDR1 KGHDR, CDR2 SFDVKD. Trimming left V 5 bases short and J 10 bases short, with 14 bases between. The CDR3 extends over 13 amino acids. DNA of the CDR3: TGTGCCACCAGTGGGGGTGGCCAGATCGAGCAGTTCTTC. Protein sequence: CATSGGGQIEQFF.

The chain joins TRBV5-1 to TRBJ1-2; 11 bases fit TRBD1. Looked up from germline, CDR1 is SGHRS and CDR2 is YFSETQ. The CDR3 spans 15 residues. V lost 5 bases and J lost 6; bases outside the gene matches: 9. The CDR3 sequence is CASRLRTGGGDGYTF. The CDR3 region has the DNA TGCGCCAGCAGACTTCGGACAGGGGGCGGAGATGGCTACACCTTC.

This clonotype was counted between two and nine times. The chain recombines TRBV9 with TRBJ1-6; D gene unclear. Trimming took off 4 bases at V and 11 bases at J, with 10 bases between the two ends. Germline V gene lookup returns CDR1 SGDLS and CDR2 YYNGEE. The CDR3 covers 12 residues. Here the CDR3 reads CASSTGSPPLHF. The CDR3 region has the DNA TGTGCCAGCAGCACGGGTAGTCCACCCCTCCACTTT.

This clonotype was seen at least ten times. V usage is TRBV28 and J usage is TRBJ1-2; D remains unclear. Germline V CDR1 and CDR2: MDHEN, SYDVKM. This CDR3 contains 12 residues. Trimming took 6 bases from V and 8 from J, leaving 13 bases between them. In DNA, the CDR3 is TGTGCCAGCAGGGCAAACCTGCGGGGCTACACCTTC. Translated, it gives CASRANLRGYTF.

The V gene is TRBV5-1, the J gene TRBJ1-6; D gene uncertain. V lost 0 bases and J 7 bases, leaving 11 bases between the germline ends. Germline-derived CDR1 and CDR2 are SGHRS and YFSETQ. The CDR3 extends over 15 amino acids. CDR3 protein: CASSLVSFSNSPLHF. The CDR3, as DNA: TGCGCCAGCAGCTTGGTGTCCTTCAGCAATTCACCCCTCCACTTT.

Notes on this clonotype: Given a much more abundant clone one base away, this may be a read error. The CDR3 protein is CAISLVGGQGSYRELFF. CDR3 DNA sequence: TGTGCCATCAGCCTGGTGGGCGGACAGGGGAGTTATCGGGAGCTGTTTTTT. The rearrangement uses TRBV11-2 and TRBJ2-2, with 9 bases matching TRBD1. Germline assignment: CDR1 SGHAT and CDR2 FQNNGV. The CDR3 loop spans 17 amino acids.

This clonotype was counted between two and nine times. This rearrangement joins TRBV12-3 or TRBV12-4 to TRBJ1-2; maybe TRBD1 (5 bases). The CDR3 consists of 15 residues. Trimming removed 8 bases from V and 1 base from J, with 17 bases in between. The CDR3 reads CASSRTFSNNYGYTF. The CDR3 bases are TGTGCCAGCTCCCGGACATTTAGCAATAACTATGGCTACACCTTC.

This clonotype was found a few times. The CDR3 reads CASSQTDQETQYF. As DNA, the CDR3 is TGTGCCAGCAGCCAAACAGACCAAGAGACCCAGTACTTC. The chain combines TRBV4-2 with TRBJ2-5, with D unresolved. From germline, CDR1 is LGHNA and CDR2 YNFKEQ. V was shortened by 2 bases and J by 0 bases, with 4 bases between the two germline ends. CDR3 length: 13 residues.

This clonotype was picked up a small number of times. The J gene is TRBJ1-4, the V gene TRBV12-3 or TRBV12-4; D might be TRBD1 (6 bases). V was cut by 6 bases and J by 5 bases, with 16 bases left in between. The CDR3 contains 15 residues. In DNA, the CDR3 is TGTGCCAGCAGGGATAGTCGGGACACGAATGAAAAACTGTTTTTT. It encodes CASRDSRDTNEKLFF.

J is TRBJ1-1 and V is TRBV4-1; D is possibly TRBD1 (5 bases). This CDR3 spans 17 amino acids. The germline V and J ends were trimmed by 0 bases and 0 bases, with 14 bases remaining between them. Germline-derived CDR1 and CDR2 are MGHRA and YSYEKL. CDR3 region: CASSQDWQGGVNTEAFF. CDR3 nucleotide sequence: TGCGCCAGCAGCCAAGATTGGCAGGGAGGGGTGAACACTGAAGCTTTCTTT.

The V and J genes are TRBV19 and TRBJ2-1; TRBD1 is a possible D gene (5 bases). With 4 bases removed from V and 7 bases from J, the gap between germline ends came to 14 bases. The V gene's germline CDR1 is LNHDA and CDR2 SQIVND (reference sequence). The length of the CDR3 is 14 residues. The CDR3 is CASSKPAGWNEQFF. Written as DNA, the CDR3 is TGTGCCAGTAGTAAACCCGCAGGGTGGAATGAGCAGTTCTTC.

The DNA of the CDR3 is TGTGCCACCAGCAGAGTGACAGTCCGACTGGAAAGTTACAATGAGCAGTTCTTC. The encoded protein is CATSRVTVRLESYNEQFF. The chain joins TRBV15 to TRBJ2-1; D might be TRBD1 (5 bases). Germline CDR1 and CDR2: LNHNV and YYDKDF (reference sequence). The CDR3 is made up of 18 amino acids. With 1 base removed from V and 4 bases from J, the gap between germline ends came to 20 bases.

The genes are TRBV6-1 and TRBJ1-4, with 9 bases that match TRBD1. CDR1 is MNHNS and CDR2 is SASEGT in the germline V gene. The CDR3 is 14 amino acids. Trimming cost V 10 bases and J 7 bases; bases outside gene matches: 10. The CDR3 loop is CATRDRDQGEKLFF. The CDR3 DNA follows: TGTGCCACAAGGGACAGGGATCAGGGTGAAAAACTGTTTTTT.

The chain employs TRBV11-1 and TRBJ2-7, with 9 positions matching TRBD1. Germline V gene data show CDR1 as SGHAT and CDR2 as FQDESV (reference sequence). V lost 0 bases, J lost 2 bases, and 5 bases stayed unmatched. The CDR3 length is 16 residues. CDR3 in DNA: TGTGCCAGCAGCTTAGCGGCGACAGGGGGGACCTACGAGCAGTACTTC. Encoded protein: CASSLAATGGTYEQYF.

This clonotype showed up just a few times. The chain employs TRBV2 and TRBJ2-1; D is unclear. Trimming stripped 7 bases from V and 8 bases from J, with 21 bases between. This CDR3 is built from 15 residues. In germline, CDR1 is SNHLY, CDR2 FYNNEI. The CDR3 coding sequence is TGTGCCAGCATTACTGGAGCAGGTTCTATGGATGAGCAGTTCTTC. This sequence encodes CASITGAGSMDEQFF.

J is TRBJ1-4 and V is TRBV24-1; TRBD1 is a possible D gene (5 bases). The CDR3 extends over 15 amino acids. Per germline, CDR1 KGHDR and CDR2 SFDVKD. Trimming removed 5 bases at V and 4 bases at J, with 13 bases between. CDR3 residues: CATSVGGADNEKLFF. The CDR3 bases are TGTGCCACCAGTGTAGGAGGGGCTGATAATGAAAAACTGTTTTTT.

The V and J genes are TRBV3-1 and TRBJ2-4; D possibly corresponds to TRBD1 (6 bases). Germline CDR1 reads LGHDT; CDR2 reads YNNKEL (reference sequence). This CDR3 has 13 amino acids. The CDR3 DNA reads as TGTGCTGGGGGCCCACTAGCCAAAAACATTCAGTACTTC. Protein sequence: CAGGPLAKNIQYF.

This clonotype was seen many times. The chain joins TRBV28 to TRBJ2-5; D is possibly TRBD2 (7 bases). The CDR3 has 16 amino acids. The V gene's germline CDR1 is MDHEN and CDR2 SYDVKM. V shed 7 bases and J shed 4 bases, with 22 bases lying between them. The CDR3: CASNMGLGGRGETQYF. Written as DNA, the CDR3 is TGTGCCAGCAACATGGGTCTCGGGGGGCGCGGAGAGACCCAGTACTTC.

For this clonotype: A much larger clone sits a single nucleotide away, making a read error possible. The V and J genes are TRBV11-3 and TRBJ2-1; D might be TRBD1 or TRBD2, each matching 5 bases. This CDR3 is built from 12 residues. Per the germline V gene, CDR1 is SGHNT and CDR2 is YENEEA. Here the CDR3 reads CASSSRESEQSF. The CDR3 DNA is TGTGCCAGCAGCTCCAGGGAGAGTGAGCAGTCCTTC.

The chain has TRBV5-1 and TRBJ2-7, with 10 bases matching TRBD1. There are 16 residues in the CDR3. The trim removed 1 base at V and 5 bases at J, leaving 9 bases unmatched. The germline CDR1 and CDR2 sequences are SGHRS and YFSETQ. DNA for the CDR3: TGCGCCAGCAGCTTGAGGAGGGGACAGGGGACAAACGAGCAGTACTTC. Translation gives CASSLRRGQGTNEQYF.

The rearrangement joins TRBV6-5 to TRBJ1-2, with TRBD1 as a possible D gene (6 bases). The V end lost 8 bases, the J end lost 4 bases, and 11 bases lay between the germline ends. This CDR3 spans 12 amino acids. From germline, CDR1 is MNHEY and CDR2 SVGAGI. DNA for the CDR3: TGTGCCAGCCGTCGGGGGGCCTATGGCTACACCTTC. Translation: CASRRGAYGYTF.